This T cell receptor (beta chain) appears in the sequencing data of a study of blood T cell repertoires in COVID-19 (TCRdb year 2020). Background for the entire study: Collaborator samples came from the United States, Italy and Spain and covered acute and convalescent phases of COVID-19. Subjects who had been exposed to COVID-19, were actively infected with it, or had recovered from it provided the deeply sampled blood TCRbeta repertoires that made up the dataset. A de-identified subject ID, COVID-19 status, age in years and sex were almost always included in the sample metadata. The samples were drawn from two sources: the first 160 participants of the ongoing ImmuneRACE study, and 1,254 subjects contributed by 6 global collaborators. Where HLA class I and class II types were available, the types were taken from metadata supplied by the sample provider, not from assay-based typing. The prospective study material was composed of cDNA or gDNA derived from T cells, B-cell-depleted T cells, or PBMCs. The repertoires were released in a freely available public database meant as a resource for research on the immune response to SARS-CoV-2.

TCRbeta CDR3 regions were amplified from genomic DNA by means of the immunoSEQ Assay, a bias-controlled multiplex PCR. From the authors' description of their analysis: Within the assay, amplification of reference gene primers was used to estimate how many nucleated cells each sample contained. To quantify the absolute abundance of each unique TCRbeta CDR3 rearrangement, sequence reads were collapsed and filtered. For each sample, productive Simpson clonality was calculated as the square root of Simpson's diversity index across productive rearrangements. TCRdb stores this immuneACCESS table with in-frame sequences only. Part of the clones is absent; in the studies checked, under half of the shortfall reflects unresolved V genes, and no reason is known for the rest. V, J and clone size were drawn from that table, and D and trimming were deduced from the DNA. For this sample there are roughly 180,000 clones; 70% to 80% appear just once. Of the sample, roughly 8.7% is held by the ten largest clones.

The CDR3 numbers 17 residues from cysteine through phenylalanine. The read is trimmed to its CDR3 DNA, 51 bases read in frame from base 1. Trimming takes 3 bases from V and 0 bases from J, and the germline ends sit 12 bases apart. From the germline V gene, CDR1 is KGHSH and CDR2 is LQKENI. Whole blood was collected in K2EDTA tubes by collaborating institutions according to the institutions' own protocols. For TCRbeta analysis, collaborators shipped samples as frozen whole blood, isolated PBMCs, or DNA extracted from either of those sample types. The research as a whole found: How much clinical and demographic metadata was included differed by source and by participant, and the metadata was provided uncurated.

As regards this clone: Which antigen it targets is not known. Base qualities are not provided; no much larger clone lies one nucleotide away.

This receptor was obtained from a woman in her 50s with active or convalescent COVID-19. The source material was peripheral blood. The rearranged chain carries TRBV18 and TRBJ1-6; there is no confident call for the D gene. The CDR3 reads CASSPWPQSSYNSPLHF. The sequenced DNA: TGTGCCAGCTCACCTTGGCCACAGAGCTCCTATAATTCACCCCTCCACTTT.